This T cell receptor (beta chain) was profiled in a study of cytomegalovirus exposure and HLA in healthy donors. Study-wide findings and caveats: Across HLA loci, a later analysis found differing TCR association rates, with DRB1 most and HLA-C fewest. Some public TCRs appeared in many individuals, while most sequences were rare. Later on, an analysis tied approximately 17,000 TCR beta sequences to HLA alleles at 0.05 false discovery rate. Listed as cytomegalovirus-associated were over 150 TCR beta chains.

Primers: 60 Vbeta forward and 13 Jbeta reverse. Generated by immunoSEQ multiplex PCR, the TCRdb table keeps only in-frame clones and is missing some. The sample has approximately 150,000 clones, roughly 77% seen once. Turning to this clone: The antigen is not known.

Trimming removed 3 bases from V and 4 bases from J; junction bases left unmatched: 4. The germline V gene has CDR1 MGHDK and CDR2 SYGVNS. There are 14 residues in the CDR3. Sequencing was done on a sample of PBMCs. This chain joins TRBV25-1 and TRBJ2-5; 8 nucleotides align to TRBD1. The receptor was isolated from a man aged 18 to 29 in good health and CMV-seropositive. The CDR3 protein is CASSDPRGLETQYF. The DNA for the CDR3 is TGTGCCAGCAGTGATCCCAGGGGGCTAGAGACCCAGTACTTC.